Each of the 8 T cell receptor beta chains below was sequenced from the same sample in a study of blood T cell repertoires in COVID-19. TCRdb's table, derived via immunoSEQ multiplex PCR, lists solely in-frame clones and lacks some. The table includes a few hundred thousand clones, 70% to 90% detected once. Input material: peripheral blood. The receptors were sampled from a man in his fifties or sixties with COVID-19, enrolled during active disease.

The genes are TRBV5-1 and TRBJ2-7, with 12 bases that match TRBD2. The V segment lost 0 bases and the J segment 0 bases; nucleotides outside the gene matches: 4. This CDR3 region has 17 residues. Germline CDR1 reads SGHRS; CDR2 reads YFSETQ. CDR3 nucleotides: TGCGCCAGCAGCTTGGACCGGACTAGCGGGACCTCCTACGAGCAGTACTTC. It is translated as CASSLDRTSGTSYEQYF.

The V gene is TRBV19, the J gene TRBJ1-5; a possible D gene is TRBD1 (6 bases). CDR1 LNHDA and CDR2 SQIVND come from the germline V gene (reference sequence). The CDR3 has 13 amino acids. V was pared by 5 bases and J by 5 bases, with 10 bases between. CDR3 coding DNA: TGTGCCAGTAGTTTACAGGGTTATCAGCCCCAGCATTTT. Protein: CASSLQGYQPQHF.

The gene calls are TRBV28 and TRBJ1-2, with D unclear. This CDR3 comprises 12 residues. Trimming removed 2 bases at V and 4 bases at J, with 5 bases between. Germline CDR1 and CDR2: MDHEN and SYDVKM. As DNA, the CDR3 is TGTGCCAGCAGTTTAACGGTCTATGGCTACACCTTC. It translates to CASSLTVYGYTF.

The rearrangement uses TRBV7-9 and TRBJ1-6; 9 positions agree with TRBD1. The CDR3 totals 17 residues. The junction had 4 bases not matched to a gene; V was cut back by 4 bases and J by 0 bases. CDR1 and CDR2 from the germline V gene are SEHNR and FQNEAQ (reference sequence). CDR3 coding DNA: TGTGCCAGCAGCTCTGACAGGGGGTCCTCCTATAATTCACCCCTCCACTTT. Amino acids: CASSSDRGSSYNSPLHF.

The V gene is TRBV5-6, the J gene TRBJ1-5; TRBD1 might be the D (6 bases). Trimming cost V 4 bases and J 7 bases, with 12 bases left between them. Per the germline V gene, CDR1 is SGHDT and CDR2 is YYEEEE. The CDR3 is 13 residues long. The CDR3 here is CASSPGQLQPQHF. DNA for the CDR3: TGTGCCAGCAGCCCCGGACAGCTCCAGCCCCAGCATTTT.

The rearrangement links TRBV2 to TRBJ1-5, with 9 bases aligning to TRBD1. Losses at the gene ends were 6 bases for V and 1 base for J; bases not matched to a gene: 7. Germline V gene lookup returns CDR1 SNHLY and CDR2 FYNNEI. This CDR3 comprises 16 residues. This CDR3 reads CASSRTGVGSNQPQHF. The CDR3 DNA follows: TGTGCCAGCAGCAGGACAGGGGTAGGGAGCAATCAGCCCCAGCATTTT.

This chain links TRBV27 with TRBJ2-7, with D perhaps matching TRBD1 (6 bases). This CDR3 spans 13 amino acids. V was shortened by 8 bases and J by 7 bases, with 18 bases between the two germline ends. Germline CDR1 is MNHEY and CDR2 is SMNVEV (reference sequence). This chain's CDR3 is CASSPLDSREQYF. CDR3 sequence (DNA): TGTGCCAGCTCCCCGCTGGACAGCAGGGAGCAGTACTTC.

This clone was counted a single time. This chain links TRBV5-1 with TRBJ2-5; no firm D call. CDR3 size: 14 residues. The germline V gene has CDR1 SGHRS and CDR2 YFSETQ. Trimming took 0 bases from V and 5 from J, leaving 11 bases between them. The CDR3 sequence is CASSLEPPRETQYF. CDR3 bases: TGCGCCAGCAGCTTGGAGCCCCCCCGGGAGACCCAGTACTTC.